Below are 4 T cell receptor beta chains sequenced from a single sample in a study of blood T cell repertoires in COVID-19. Produced via immunoSEQ multiplex PCR; TCRdb's table is partial and in-frame only. The sample consists of roughly 150,000 clones, roughly 89% of them appearing once. Sequencing was done on a sample of peripheral blood. The receptors were sampled from a human donor in a cohort sampled during active COVID-19.

The CDR3 loop reads CASSSTSGSYEQYF. CDR3 DNA sequence: TGTGCCAGCAGTTCTACTAGCGGGAGCTACGAGCAGTACTTC. The chain recombines TRBV6-5 with TRBJ2-7; TRBD2 agrees at 11 bases. Germline CDR1 is MNHEY and CDR2 is SVGAGI. The CDR3 has 14 residues. Trimming at V came to 4 bases and at J to 3 bases, leaving 2 bases not matched to a gene.

The gene calls are TRBV29-1 and TRBJ2-3; possible D gene TRBD1, 5 bases. Germline V gives CDR1 SQVTM, CDR2 ANQGSEA. The germline V and J ends were trimmed by 6 bases and 2 bases, with 12 bases remaining between them. The CDR3 has 13 residues. The CDR3 nucleotides read TGCAGCGTCACAGACAGCCTCACAGATACGCAGTATTTT. Residues: CSVTDSLTDTQYF.

The rearrangement links TRBV27 to TRBJ1-6; 10 bases align to TRBD1. The CDR3 spans 20 residues. Trimming removed 0 bases from V and 7 bases from J; junction bases left unmatched: 15. Germline V gene data show CDR1 as MNHEY and CDR2 as SMNVEV (reference sequence). This chain's CDR3 is CASSLSIMHLAGQGNSPLHF. The CDR3 nucleotides read TGTGCCAGCAGTTTATCGATAATGCATTTGGCGGGACAGGGGAATTCACCCCTCCACTTT.

This sequence joins TRBV12-2 and TRBJ2-5; TRBD1 reflects the table's D call only, with no check against the DNA. TRBV12-2 is listed as a pseudogene. This CDR3 region has 14 residues. CDR3: CASRLVSYQETQYF. The DNA for the CDR3 is TGTGCAAGTCGCTTAGTTTCATACCAAGAGACCCAGTACTTC.